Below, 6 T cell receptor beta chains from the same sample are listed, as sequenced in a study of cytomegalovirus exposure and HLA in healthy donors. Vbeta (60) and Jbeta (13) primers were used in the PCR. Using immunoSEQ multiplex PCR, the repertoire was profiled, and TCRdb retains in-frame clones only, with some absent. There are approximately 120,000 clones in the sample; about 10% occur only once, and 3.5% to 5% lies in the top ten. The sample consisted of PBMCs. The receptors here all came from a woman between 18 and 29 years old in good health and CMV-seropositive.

The chain's CDR3 is CASSDVSSPSPEQYF. CDR3 nucleotides: TGTGCCAGCAGCGATGTCTCAAGCCCCTCACCCGAGCAGTACTTC. The chain carries TRBV7-9 and TRBJ2-5; D unresolved. The end of the DNA is better explained by TRBJ2-7, so the J call may be wrong. CDR3 size: 15 residues. CDR1 SEHNR and CDR2 FQNEAQ come from the germline V gene (reference sequence).

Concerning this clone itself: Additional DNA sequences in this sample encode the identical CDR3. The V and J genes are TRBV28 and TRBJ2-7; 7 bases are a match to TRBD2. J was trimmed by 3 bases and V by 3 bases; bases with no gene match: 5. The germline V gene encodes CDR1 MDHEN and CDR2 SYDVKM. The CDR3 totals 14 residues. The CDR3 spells CASSFGGSGYEQYF. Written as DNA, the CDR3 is TGTGCCAGCAGTTTCGGCGGGAGTGGCTACGAGCAGTACTTC. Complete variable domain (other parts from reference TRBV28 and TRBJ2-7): DVKVTQSSRYLVKRTGEKVFLECVQDMDHENMFWYRQDPGLGLRLIYFSYDVKMKEKGDIPEGYSVSREKKERFSLILESASTNQTSMYLCASSFGGSGYEQYFGPGTRLTVT.

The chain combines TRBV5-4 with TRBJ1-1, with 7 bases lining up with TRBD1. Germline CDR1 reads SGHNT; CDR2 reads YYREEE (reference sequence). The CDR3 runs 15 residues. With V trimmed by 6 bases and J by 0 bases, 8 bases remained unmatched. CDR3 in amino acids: CASNTGQAMNTEAFF. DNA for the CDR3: TGTGCCAGCAACACTGGACAGGCGATGAACACTGAAGCTTTCTTT.

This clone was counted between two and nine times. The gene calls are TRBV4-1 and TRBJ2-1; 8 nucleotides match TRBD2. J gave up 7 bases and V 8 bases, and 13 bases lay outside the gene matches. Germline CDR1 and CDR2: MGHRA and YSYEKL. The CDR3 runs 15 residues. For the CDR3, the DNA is TGCGCCAGCGGCTTAACGGGAGGGCCTTTTAATGAGCAGTTCTTC. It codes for CASGLTGGPFNEQFF.

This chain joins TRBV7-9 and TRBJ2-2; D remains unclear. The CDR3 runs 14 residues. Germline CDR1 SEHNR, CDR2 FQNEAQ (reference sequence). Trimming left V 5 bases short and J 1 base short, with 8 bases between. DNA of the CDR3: TGTGCCAGCAGCACCAGACAGAACACCGGGGAGCTGTTTTTT. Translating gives CASSTRQNTGELFF.

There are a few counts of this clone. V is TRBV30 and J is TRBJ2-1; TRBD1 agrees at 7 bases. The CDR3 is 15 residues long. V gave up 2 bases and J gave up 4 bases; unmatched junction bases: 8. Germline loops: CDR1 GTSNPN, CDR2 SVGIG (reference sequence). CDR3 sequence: CAWSKGQTFYNEQFF. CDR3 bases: TGTGCCTGGAGTAAGGGACAGACTTTTTACAATGAGCAGTTCTTC.